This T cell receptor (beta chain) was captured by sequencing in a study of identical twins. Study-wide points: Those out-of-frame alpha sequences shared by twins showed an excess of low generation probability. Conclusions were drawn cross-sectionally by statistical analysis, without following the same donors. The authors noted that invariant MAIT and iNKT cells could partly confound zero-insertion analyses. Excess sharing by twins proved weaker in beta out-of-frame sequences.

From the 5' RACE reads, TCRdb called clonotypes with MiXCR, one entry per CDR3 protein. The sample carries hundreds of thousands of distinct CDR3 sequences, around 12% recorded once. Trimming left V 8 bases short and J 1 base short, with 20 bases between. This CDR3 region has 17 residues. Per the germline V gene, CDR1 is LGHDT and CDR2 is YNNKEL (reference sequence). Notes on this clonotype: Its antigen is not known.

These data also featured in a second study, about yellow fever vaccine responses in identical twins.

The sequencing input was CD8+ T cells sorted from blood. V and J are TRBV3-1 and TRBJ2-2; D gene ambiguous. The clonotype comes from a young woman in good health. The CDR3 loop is CASGDQPIYRNTGELFF. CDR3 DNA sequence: TGTGCCAGCGGCGACCAGCCGATTTACAGGAACACCGGGGAGCTGTTTTTT.